This entry lists 21 T cell receptor beta chains sequenced from one sample in a study of blood T cell repertoires in COVID-19. The repertoire was sequenced with immunoSEQ multiplex PCR; TCRdb's copy has only in-frame clones and lacks some. The sample contains under 300,000 clones, about 89% of which appear only once. Sequences were obtained from PBMCs or T cells enriched from blood (not recorded which). These receptors all come from a woman younger than 30 who had recovered from COVID-19.

This rearrangement joins TRBV5-5 to TRBJ1-5; a weak D match, TRBD1 (5 bases). The CDR3 runs 16 residues. The V gene's germline CDR1 is SGHKS and CDR2 YYEKEE (reference sequence). V was shortened by 1 base and J by 9 bases, with 20 bases between the two germline ends. The CDR3 nucleotides are TGTGCCAGCAGCTTGTGGGGCCCCGACCTATCATCGCCCCAGCATTTT. Translating it yields CASSLWGPDLSSPQHF.

This rearrangement joins TRBV5-1 to TRBJ2-1, with 9 bases fitting TRBD2. The CDR3 covers 15 residues. CDR1 is SGHRS, CDR2 YFSETQ, per germline. V shed 0 bases and J 6 bases; nucleotides not matched to a gene: 4. The chain's CDR3 is CASSLVVAGANEQFF. The CDR3 DNA reads TGCGCCAGCAGCTTGGTGGTAGCGGGAGCCAATGAGCAGTTCTTC.

The chain combines TRBV4-3 with TRBJ2-7; perhaps TRBD1 as D (6 bases). From germline, CDR1 is LGHNA and CDR2 YSLEER. The CDR3 length is 14 residues. Trimming pared 4 bases from V and 1 base from J, leaving 11 bases between. The CDR3 spells CASSPDSGSYEQYF. The CDR3 nucleotides are TGCGCCAGCAGCCCGGACAGTGGGTCCTACGAGCAGTACTTC.

The chain has TRBV5-4 and TRBJ1-1, with D unclear. Germline V CDR1 and CDR2: SGHNT, YYREEE (reference sequence). V shed 1 base and J shed 5 bases, with 9 bases lying between them. CDR3 size: 13 residues. CDR3 nucleotide sequence: TGTGCCAGCAGCTTGCTTGGAGGGACTGAAGCTTTCTTT. Its translation is CASSLLGGTEAFF.

This rearrangement joins TRBV29-1 to TRBJ1-1, with no clear D. In germline, CDR1 is SQVTM, CDR2 ANQGSEA. Trimming took off 6 bases at V and 0 bases at J, with 11 bases between the two ends. CDR3 length: 13 residues. The CDR3 DNA is TGCAGCGTCGCGGAGCAGATGAACACTGAAGCTTTCTTT. This codes for CSVAEQMNTEAFF.

V is TRBV11-2 and J is TRBJ2-3; 7 positions agree with TRBD2. Trimming at V came to 3 bases and at J to 3 bases, leaving 3 bases not matched to a gene. Germline CDR1 SGHAT, CDR2 FQNNGV. This CDR3 is 14 amino acids long. The DNA for the CDR3 is TGTGCCAGCAGCTTCCGAGCGGGGACAGATACGCAGTATTTT. Its protein product is CASSFRAGTDTQYF.

This clone was picked up a small number of times. The V call is TRBV7-2, the J call TRBJ1-2, with 8 bases that match TRBD1. The CDR3 is 14 residues long. V lost 3 bases and J lost 8; bases outside the gene matches: 8. Germline loops: CDR1 SGHTA, CDR2 FQGNSA. The CDR3 nucleotides read TGTGCCAGCAGCTTGACAGGGGTTGCTTACGGCTACACCTTC. Translation: CASSLTGVAYGYTF.

V and J are TRBV21-1 and TRBJ1-5; TRBD1 is the table's D call and was not checked against the DNA. TRBV21-1 is a pseudogene locus. The CDR3 is 20 residues long. In DNA, the CDR3 is TGTGCCAGCAGCAAATGTAGCCCAGGACAGGCCCAACCTTTAGGACAGCCCCAGCATTTT. It yields the protein CASSKCSPGQAQPLGQPQHF.

The J gene is TRBJ1-1, the V gene TRBV28; weak D call: TRBD1 (5 bases). The V gene's germline CDR1 is MDHEN and CDR2 SYDVKM. The V and J ends lost 2 bases and 0 bases respectively, with 7 bases between them. This CDR3 has 14 residues. The CDR3 here is CASSLRTMNTEAFF. The CDR3 DNA is TGTGCCAGCAGTTTAAGGACAATGAACACTGAAGCTTTCTTT.

V usage is TRBV19 and J usage is TRBJ1-5; tentatively, D is TRBD1 (5 bases). The V gene's germline CDR1 is LNHDA and CDR2 SQIVND (reference sequence). Trimming took off 5 bases at V and 5 bases at J, with 19 bases between the two ends. This CDR3 region has 16 residues. CDR3 nucleotide sequence: TGTGCCAGTAGTCCCTTAAGGACACACGCACATCAGCCCCAGCATTTT. Its translation: CASSPLRTHAHQPQHF.

J is TRBJ2-5 and V is TRBV5-8; 10 bases map to TRBD1. Germline CDR1 and CDR2: SGHTS and YDEGEE. The CDR3 runs to 16 residues. The J segment lost 2 bases and the V segment lost 0 bases, leaving 4 bases of the junction unmatched. CDR3 sequence (DNA): TGTGCCAGCAGCTTGGGTAGGACAGGGGGGCAAGAGACCCAGTACTTC. Residues: CASSLGRTGGQETQYF.

This rearrangement joins TRBV10-3 to TRBJ1-6; D is perhaps TRBD1 (5 bases). The CDR3 spans 16 residues. CDR1 is ENHRY and CDR2 is SYGVKD in the germline V gene. The ends were cut back, 0 bases at V and 8 bases at J, with 14 bases in the middle. The CDR3 reads CAISESAGGGYSPLHF. The CDR3 DNA reads as TGTGCCATCAGTGAGTCGGCCGGCGGGGGGTATTCACCCCTCCACTTT.

The chain couples TRBV19 to TRBJ2-7, with TRBD2 identical over 9 bases. The CDR3 loop spans 15 amino acids. CDR1 LNHDA and CDR2 SQIVND come from the germline V gene (reference sequence). The junction had 5 bases not matched to a gene; V was cut back by 1 base and J by 4 bases. As DNA, the CDR3 is TGTGCCAGTAGTATAGGCGGGAGGGGATTTTACGAGCAGTACTTC. This codes for CASSIGGRGFYEQYF.

The chain links TRBV10-3 to TRBJ2-5; 12 nucleotides match TRBD1. V gave up 6 bases and J gave up 6 bases; unmatched junction bases: 11. The CDR3 contains 16 residues. CDR1 ENHRY and CDR2 SYGVKD come from the germline V gene. CDR3 sequence reads: CAISHLPGQGAKTQYF. The CDR3 bases are TGTGCCATCAGCCATCTCCCGGGACAGGGGGCCAAGACCCAGTACTTC.

Here the CDR3 DNA reads TGCGCCAGCAGCCGACTAGCGGGACAAGACGAGCAGTACTTC. Protein sequence: CASSRLAGQDEQYF. The rearrangement joins TRBV5-1 to TRBJ2-7, with 11 bases aligning to TRBD2. The CDR3 has 14 residues. CDR1 and CDR2 from the germline V gene are SGHRS and YFSETQ. Unmatched junction bases numbered 5, after V lost 4 bases and J lost 5 bases.

This chain links TRBV4-1 with TRBJ1-5; possible D gene TRBD1, 6 bases. The CDR3 sequence is 15 residues long. The V end lost 4 bases, the J end lost 2 bases, and 12 bases lay between the germline ends. Germline loops: CDR1 MGHRA, CDR2 YSYEKL. The CDR3 region is CASSLRTVGNQPQHF. The CDR3 DNA follows: TGCGCCAGCAGCCTTCGGACAGTGGGCAATCAGCCCCAGCATTTT.

The rearrangement joins TRBV5-1 to TRBJ2-2, with D tentatively TRBD2 (6 bases). Germline CDR1 reads SGHRS; CDR2 reads YFSETQ. Trimming removed 0 bases from V and 4 bases from J, with 10 bases in between. The CDR3 runs to 15 residues. The CDR3, as DNA: TGCGCCAGCAGCTTGGAACTAGCCTCCACCGGGGAGCTGTTTTTT. The encoded protein is CASSLELASTGELFF.

The chain links TRBV7-9 to TRBJ1-5, with D uncertain. Germline V gene lookup returns CDR1 SEHNR and CDR2 FQNEAQ (reference sequence). V was pared by 1 base and J by 4 bases, with 5 bases between. This CDR3 is 13 amino acids long. CDR3 loop: CASSLGVNQPQHF. DNA for the CDR3: TGTGCCAGCAGCTTAGGCGTAAATCAGCCCCAGCATTTT.

The V gene is TRBV28, the J gene TRBJ2-7; maybe TRBD1 (6 bases). Germline V gene lookup returns CDR1 MDHEN and CDR2 SYDVKM. Trimming removed 8 bases at V and 5 bases at J, with 13 bases between. The CDR3 totals 12 residues. DNA for the CDR3: TGTGCCAGCGTACAGGGTAAGCACGAGCAGTACTTC. Translated, it gives CASVQGKHEQYF.

The chain carries TRBV7-8 and TRBJ1-6, with 8 bases that match TRBD1. This CDR3 comprises 14 residues. The V segment lost 7 bases and the J segment 10 bases; nucleotides outside the gene matches: 9. Germline V gives CDR1 SGHVS, CDR2 FQNEAQ. The CDR3 protein is CASTIAGTGSPLHF. The CDR3 bases are TGTGCCAGCACCATCGCCGGGACAGGATCACCCCTCCACTTT. Complete variable domain (other parts from reference TRBV7-8 and TRBJ1-6): GAGVSQSPRYKVAKRGQDVALRCDPISGHVSLFWYQQALGQGPEFLTYFQNEAQLDKSGLPSDRFFAERPEGSVSTLKIQRTQQEDSAVYLCASTIAGTGSPLHFGNGTRLTVT.

The chain uses TRBV5-8 and TRBJ1-1; D is undetermined. The CDR3 totals 13 residues. Trimming removed 1 base from V and 1 base from J, with 5 bases in between. CDR1 SGHTS and CDR2 YDEGEE come from the germline V gene. CDR3 nucleotides: TGTGCCAGCAGCTTGTCCAGGAACACTGAAGCTTTCTTT. Protein sequence: CASSLSRNTEAFF.